The 29 T cell receptor beta chains given below trace back to one sample, sequenced in a study of blood T cell repertoires in COVID-19. Clones were sequenced by immunoSEQ multiplex PCR, and TCRdb holds only the in-frame ones, with some missing. This sample has 50,000 to 65,000 clones, with about four fifths found just once. The sequencing input was peripheral blood. The source is a man in his sixties with COVID-19, enrolled during active disease.

The genes are TRBV5-1 and TRBJ2-7; TRBD2 matches 12 bases. The CDR3 consists of 15 residues. CDR1 is SGHRS, CDR2 YFSETQ, per germline. Germline trimming cut 0 bases from V and 5 bases from J; bases unmatched to any gene: 3. The CDR3 nucleotides are TGCGCCAGCAGCTTGGGACTAGCGGGAGTCAACGAGCAGTACTTC. Amino acids: CASSLGLAGVNEQYF.

V is TRBV6-1 and J is TRBJ2-1; possible D gene TRBD2, 5 bases. V was trimmed by 3 bases and J by 3 bases, leaving 15 bases between them. Per germline, CDR1 MNHNS and CDR2 SASEGT. CDR3 length: 16 residues. CDR3 DNA sequence: TGTGCCAGCAGTGATGGCGGGCAGGCCCGCTACAATGAGCAGTTCTTC. It is translated as CASSDGGQARYNEQFF.

The chain couples TRBV6-5 to TRBJ2-7; 13 bases are shared with TRBD2. The CDR3 sequence is 15 residues long. Trimming cost V 6 bases and J 3 bases; bases outside gene matches: 5. CDR1 MNHEY and CDR2 SVGAGI come from the germline V gene. CDR3 in DNA: TGTGCCAGCAGACCCACTAGCGGGGGGGTCTACGAGCAGTACTTC. This sequence encodes CASRPTSGGVYEQYF.

The CDR3 spells CASSRNNSPLHF. CDR3 bases: TGTGCCAGCAGCCGTAATAATTCACCCCTCCACTTT. The gene calls are TRBV7-9 and TRBJ1-6, with D hard to call. CDR3 length: 12 amino acids. Trimming stripped 5 bases from V and 5 bases from J, with 4 bases between. Germline V lookup: CDR1 SEHNR, CDR2 FQNEAQ (reference sequence).

The chain uses TRBV12-3 or TRBV12-4 and TRBJ1-4; no definite D call. The germline V and J ends were trimmed by 6 bases and 3 bases, with 5 bases remaining between them. The CDR3 length is 12 residues. CDR3 protein: CASSFSNEKLFF. The CDR3 DNA reads as TGTGCCAGCAGCTTTTCTAATGAAAAACTGTTTTTT.

The chain employs TRBV5-1 and TRBJ2-5, with 8 bases matching TRBD1. The CDR3 has 15 residues. The trim removed 4 bases at V and 5 bases at J, leaving 10 bases unmatched. CDR1 SGHRS and CDR2 YFSETQ come from the germline V gene. The CDR3 nucleotides are TGCGCCAGCAGCCAGACAGGGGAAGGAGGCGAGACCCAGTACTTC. Protein sequence: CASSQTGEGGETQYF.

The chain uses TRBV5-1 and TRBJ1-1; a possible D gene is TRBD1 (6 bases). Germline V CDR1 and CDR2: SGHRS, YFSETQ. V was cut by 5 bases and J by 1 base, with 12 bases left in between. The CDR3 loop spans 14 amino acids. CDR3 nucleotides: TGCGCCAGCAGTACCGGACAGAAGAACACTGAAGCTTTCTTT. It encodes CASSTGQKNTEAFF.

The rearrangement joins TRBV3-1 (or the pseudogene TRBV3-2) to TRBJ2-2; 8 positions agree with TRBD1. Germline V gene lookup returns CDR1 LGHDT and CDR2 YNNKEL (reference sequence). J gave up 7 bases and V 5 bases, and 6 bases lay outside the gene matches. The CDR3 extends over 14 amino acids. The CDR3 coding sequence is TGTGCCAGCAGCGCGACAGGGGCAATCGGGGAGCTGTTTTTT. Its protein product is CASSATGAIGELFF.

This chain joins TRBV2 and TRBJ1-2; 9 bases agree with TRBD1. Losses at the gene ends were 8 bases for V and 7 bases for J; bases not matched to a gene: 5. CDR3 length: 12 residues. Germline V gene data show CDR1 as SNHLY and CDR2 as FYNNEI. CDR3 nucleotide sequence: TGTGCCAGCGTTGACAGGGGGTTTGGCTACACCTTC. Its translation is CASVDRGFGYTF. The variable domain in full, completed from reference TRBV2 and TRBJ1-2, reads EPEVTQTPSHQVTQMGQEVILRCVPISNHLYFYWYRQILGQKVEFLVSFYNNEISEKSEIFDDQFSVERPDGSNFTLKIRSTKLEDSAMYFCASVDRGFGYTFGSGTRLTVV.

The count of this clone is one. The V and J genes are TRBV24-1 and TRBJ1-5; 8 bases are a match to TRBD1. This CDR3 spans 17 amino acids. J was trimmed by 2 bases and V by 4 bases; bases with no gene match: 9. Germline V CDR1 and CDR2: KGHDR, SFDVKD. The CDR3 nucleotides are TGTGCCACCAGTGACCTAGACAGGGGCGAGCGCAATCAGCCCCAGCATTTT. It is translated as CATSDLDRGERNQPQHF.

The rearrangement links TRBV6-5 to TRBJ1-1; the match to TRBD1 covers 8 bases. The CDR3 consists of 15 residues. Germline trimming cut 5 bases from V and 2 bases from J; bases unmatched to any gene: 7. The germline gives CDR1 MNHEY, CDR2 SVGAGI. In DNA, the CDR3 is TGTGCCAGCAGTAACTACAGGGGGATAAACACTGAAGCTTTCTTT. This translates into CASSNYRGINTEAFF.

The chain is built from TRBV5-5 and TRBJ1-2; 7 bases match TRBD1. The CDR3 is 17 residues long. Trimming cost V 0 bases and J 6 bases; bases outside gene matches: 14. Germline V CDR1 and CDR2: SGHKS, YYEKEE (reference sequence). This CDR3 reads CASSLVGQRLSGDGYTF. CDR3 bases: TGTGCCAGCAGCTTGGTGGGACAGAGGTTGAGCGGAGATGGCTACACCTTC.

The genes are TRBV19 and TRBJ2-2; 12 positions match TRBD2. With V trimmed by 5 bases and J by 4 bases, 2 bases remained unmatched. Germline V lookup: CDR1 LNHDA, CDR2 SQIVND (reference sequence). This CDR3 contains 15 residues. The CDR3 DNA is TGTGCCAGTAGTTCGACTAGCGGGAGCACCGGGGAGCTGTTTTTT. Its protein product is CASSSTSGSTGELFF. Drawing the rest from reference TRBV19 and TRBJ2-2, the complete variable domain is DGGITQSPKYLFRKEGQNVTLSCEQNLNHDAMYWYRQDPGQGLRLIYYSQIVNDFQKGDIAEGYSVSREKKESFPLTVTSAQKNPTAFYLCASSSTSGSTGELFFGEGSRLTVL.

The V gene is TRBV24-1, the J gene TRBJ1-5; the match to TRBD1 covers 10 bases. After removal of 5 bases from V and 5 bases from J, the junction contained 2 bases not matched to a gene. The CDR3 extends over 14 amino acids. Germline V gene data show CDR1 as KGHDR and CDR2 as SFDVKD. The CDR3 loop reads CATSGTGGDQPQHF. The CDR3 coding sequence is TGTGCCACCAGTGGGACAGGGGGGGATCAGCCCCAGCATTTT.

The genes are TRBV3-1 (or the pseudogene TRBV3-2) and TRBJ2-5; weak D call: TRBD2 (6 bases). Germline loops: CDR1 LGHDT, CDR2 YNNKEL (reference sequence). There are 14 residues in the CDR3. V lost 6 bases and J 1 base, leaving 12 bases between the germline ends. CDR3 sequence: CASRREGGQETQYF. The CDR3 DNA sequence: TGTGCCAGCAGGCGGGAAGGCGGCCAAGAGACCCAGTACTTC.

This sequence joins TRBV7-2 and TRBJ2-7; D remains unclear. The CDR3 is 16 residues long. The germline V gene has CDR1 SGHTA and CDR2 FQGNSA. V was pared by 2 bases and J by 1 base, with 15 bases between. CDR3 sequence: CASSLSSRADSYEQYF. CDR3 nucleotide sequence: TGTGCCAGCAGCTTAAGTAGTCGAGCTGATTCCTACGAGCAGTACTTC.

CDR3 bases: TGTGCCAGCAGTGAAATTCCAGGGGCATTCTCCCATTCACCCCTCCACTTT. Translating gives CASSEIPGAFSHSPLHF. The chain employs TRBV6-1 and TRBJ1-6; perhaps TRBD1 as D (6 bases). The CDR3 runs to 17 residues. CDR1 and CDR2 from the germline V gene are MNHNS and SASEGT. Trimming took 2 bases from V and 8 from J, leaving 19 bases between them.

The chain is built from TRBV27 and TRBJ1-6; D gene ambiguous. The CDR3 extends over 16 amino acids. Trimming removed 5 bases at V and 2 bases at J, with 13 bases between. Germline-derived CDR1 and CDR2 are MNHEY and SMNVEV (reference sequence). For the CDR3, the DNA is TGTGCCAGCAGTACCAGACAAGTCACCTATAATTCACCCCTCCACTTT. Translated, it gives CASSTRQVTYNSPLHF.

The V call is TRBV2, the J call TRBJ1-4; D is ambiguous. This CDR3 has 13 amino acids. The V gene's germline CDR1 is SNHLY and CDR2 FYNNEI. Deletions cut 10 bases from V and 2 bases from J, with 11 bases between. The DNA for the CDR3 is TGTGCCACCCGTTATTCCACTAATGAAAAACTGTTTTTT. Protein: CATRYSTNEKLFF.

The V and J genes are TRBV27 and TRBJ2-1, with 9 nucleotides matching TRBD2. Germline V gene data show CDR1 as MNHEY and CDR2 as SMNVEV (reference sequence). V lost 5 bases to trimming and J lost 5 bases; unmatched junction nucleotides: 13. CDR3 length: 17 amino acids. The CDR3 loop is CASSLGALTSGNNEQFF. The CDR3 DNA follows: TGTGCCAGCAGTCTAGGGGCTCTGACTAGCGGTAACAATGAGCAGTTCTTC.

V gene TRBV10-3 combines with J gene TRBJ1-4; a possible D gene is TRBD1 (6 bases). This CDR3 comprises 12 residues. In germline, CDR1 is ENHRY, CDR2 SYGVKD. V lost 10 bases, J lost 8 bases, and 14 bases lay in between. The CDR3 bases are TGTGCCACCCAGGGGAGCGACGAAAAACTGTTTTTT. As protein: CATQGSDEKLFF.

The rearrangement uses TRBV4-2 and TRBJ1-5; 9 positions agree with TRBD1. This CDR3 is 15 amino acids long. The V segment lost 5 bases and the J segment 5 bases; nucleotides outside the gene matches: 7. Germline V gene data show CDR1 as LGHNA and CDR2 as YNFKEQ. CDR3 loop: CASSGDWTGDQPQHF. The CDR3 DNA reads TGTGCCAGCAGCGGAGATTGGACAGGGGATCAGCCCCAGCATTTT.

This chain uses TRBV28 with TRBJ2-7; a weak D match, TRBD1 (6 bases). This CDR3 has 13 amino acids. V lost 5 bases, J lost 3 bases, and 11 bases lay in between. CDR1 is MDHEN, CDR2 SYDVKM, per germline. The CDR3 loop reads CASSLGTFYEQYF. In DNA, the CDR3 is TGTGCCAGCAGTCTTGGGACATTCTACGAGCAGTACTTC.

The rearrangement links TRBV7-9 to TRBJ1-2; D remains ambiguous. The germline V and J ends were trimmed by 1 base and 4 bases, with 10 bases remaining between them. The CDR3 has 14 amino acids. Germline values: CDR1 SEHNR, CDR2 FQNEAQ (reference sequence). The CDR3 spells CASSLVASSYGYTF. The CDR3 DNA reads TGTGCCAGCAGCTTAGTGGCCAGTTCCTATGGCTACACCTTC.

The chain links TRBV7-9 to TRBJ1-2; TRBD1 might be the D (5 bases). CDR1 SEHNR and CDR2 FQNEAQ come from the germline V gene (reference sequence). V gave up 3 bases and J gave up 4 bases, with 6 bases separating them. The CDR3 length is 12 residues. The CDR3 DNA reads as TGTGCCAGCAGCTTTGACAGCTATGGCTACACCTTC. It yields the protein CASSFDSYGYTF.

This clone occurred once. V usage is TRBV19 and J usage is TRBJ1-2; D not certain. Trimming shortened V by 4 bases and J by 4 bases, and 13 bases separated the two germline ends. CDR3 size: 14 residues. Germline CDR1 reads LNHDA; CDR2 reads SQIVND (reference sequence). CDR3 sequence: CASSRDFGSYGYTF. CDR3 in DNA: TGTGCCAGTAGTAGAGACTTCGGGTCCTATGGCTACACCTTC.

In its sample, this clone was seen a few times. The chain recombines TRBV14 with TRBJ1-6; D possibly corresponds to TRBD1 (5 bases). The CDR3 is made up of 23 amino acids. With 1 base removed from V and 0 bases from J, the gap between germline ends came to 28 bases. Germline assignment: CDR1 SGHDN and CDR2 FVKESK. The CDR3, as DNA: TGTGCCAGCAGCCAAGTCTATGGACACCTTTCACTACCCTTTAGCTCCTATAATTCACCCCTCCACTTT. Its protein product is CASSQVYGHLSLPFSSYNSPLHF.

This chain joins TRBV11-2 and TRBJ2-1, with a possible D match to TRBD2 (6 bases). V was clipped by 3 bases and J by 8 bases, with 17 bases between them. CDR1 is SGHAT, CDR2 FQNNGV, per germline. The CDR3 is 15 amino acids. This chain's CDR3 is CASSLTVGGSDEQFF. The CDR3 DNA sequence: TGTGCCAGCAGCTTGACCGTCGGGGGTAGCGATGAGCAGTTCTTC.

The CDR3 reads CASCSRQGVVEQYF. CDR3 nucleotides: TGTGCCAGCTGTTCACGACAGGGGGTCGTGGAGCAGTACTTC. The chain is built from TRBV6-5 and TRBJ2-7, with 9 positions matching TRBD1. The germline CDR1 and CDR2 sequences are MNHEY and SVGAGI. The CDR3 covers 14 residues. Trimming removed 8 bases from V and 7 bases from J; junction bases left unmatched: 12.